This T cell receptor beta chain was found in a study of OX40 agonist ivuxolimab in advanced cancers. Clones were sequenced by immunoSEQ multiplex PCR, and TCRdb holds only the in-frame ones, with some missing. This sample has some 86,000 clones, with around 92% found just once. Blood sampling took place at baseline, cycle 4 day 1, and cycle 7 day 1. In germline, CDR1 is SEHNR, CDR2 FQNEAQ (reference sequence). The CDR3 is 15 residues long. V lost 6 bases to trimming and J lost 1 base, with 15 bases between them. Sequencing was performed on CD4+ or CD8+ T cells sorted from blood, taken in a trial of the OX40 agonist ivuxolimab. The gene calls are TRBV7-9 and TRBJ2-5, with D unclear. This clonotype was obtained from an adult with an advanced solid tumor such as melanoma, head and neck, liver or kidney cancer. CDR3 bases: TGTGCCAGCAGTCCCGGAGTCGGAATCCAAGAGACCCAGTACTTC. Its protein product is CASSPGVGIQETQYF. Together with reference TRBV7-9 and TRBJ2-5, the CDR3 gives the full variable domain: DTGVSQNPRHKITKRGQNVTFRCDPISEHNRLYWYRQTLGQGPEFLTYFQNEAQLEKSRLLSDRFSAERPKGSFSTLEIQRTEQGDSAMYLCASSPGVGIQETQYFGPGTRLLVL.